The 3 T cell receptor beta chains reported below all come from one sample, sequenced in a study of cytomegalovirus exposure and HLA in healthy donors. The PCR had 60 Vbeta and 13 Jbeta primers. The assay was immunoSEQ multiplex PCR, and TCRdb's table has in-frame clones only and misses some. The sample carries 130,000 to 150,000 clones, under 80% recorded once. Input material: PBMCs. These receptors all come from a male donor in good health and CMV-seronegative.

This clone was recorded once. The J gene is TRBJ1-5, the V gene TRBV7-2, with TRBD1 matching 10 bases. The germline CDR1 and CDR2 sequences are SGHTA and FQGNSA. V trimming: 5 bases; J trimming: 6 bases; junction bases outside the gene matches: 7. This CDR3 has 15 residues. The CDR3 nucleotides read TGTGCCAGCAGCCGTGGACAGGGGGTGAGTCAGCCCCAGCATTTT. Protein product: CASSRGQGVSQPQHF.

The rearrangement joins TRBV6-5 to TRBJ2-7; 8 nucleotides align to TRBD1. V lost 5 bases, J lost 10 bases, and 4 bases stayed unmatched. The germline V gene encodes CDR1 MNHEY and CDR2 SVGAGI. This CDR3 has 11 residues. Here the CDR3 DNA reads TGTGCCAGCAGTGGACAGGGCGGACAGTACTTC. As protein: CASSGQGGQYF.

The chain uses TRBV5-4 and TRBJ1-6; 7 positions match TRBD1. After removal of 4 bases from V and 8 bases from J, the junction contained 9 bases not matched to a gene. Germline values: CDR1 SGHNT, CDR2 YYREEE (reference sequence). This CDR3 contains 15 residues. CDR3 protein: CASSLQTGTYSPLHF. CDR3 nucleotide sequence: TGTGCCAGCAGCCTACAGACAGGGACCTATTCACCCCTCCACTTT. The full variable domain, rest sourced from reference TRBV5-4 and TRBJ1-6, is ETGVTQSPTHLIKTRGQQVTLRCSSQSGHNTVSWYQQALGQGPQFIFQYYREEENGRGNFPPRFSGLQFPNYSSELNVNALELDDSALYLCASSLQTGTYSPLHFGNGTRLTVT.